In this sample, the clone carrying this T cell receptor (beta chain) turned up a few times. The data were taken from a study of patients and donors after allogeneic stem cell transplantation. V lost 1 base and J lost 6, with 4 bases in between. CDR3 length: 12 amino acids. The germline CDR1 and CDR2 sequences are DFQATT and SNEGSKA (reference sequence). TCRdb fed the RT-PCR reads into MiXCR, producing one record per CDR3 protein. This table holds about 200,000 distinct CDR3 sequences, around 40% found once. The sequenced sample was blood, either unsorted or a sorted T cell fraction (not recorded which). The origin of this receptor is a human donor who was either an allogeneic HSCT recipient or a stem cell or donor lymphocyte infusion donor (not recorded which). It is not recorded whose cells these are; they may come from a transplant donor. The genes are TRBV20-1 and TRBJ1-6; the D is unclear. CDR3 sequence (DNA): TGCAGTGCTAGAGGAGGTAATTCACCCCTCCACTTT. Protein product: CSARGGNSPLHF.